The present T cell receptor (beta chain) was sequenced within a study of T-cell reconstitution after alpha-beta-depleted transplantation in children. General observations from the study: Once a year had passed after transplant, T-cell counts and diversity came mostly from newly produced T cells. The high TCRbeta diversity at day 60 in some patients came from surviving recipient T cells and thymic progenitors.

V shed 4 bases and J shed 5 bases, with 19 bases lying between them. This CDR3 has 15 residues. Looked up from germline, CDR1 is SGHRS and CDR2 is YFSETQ. The authors prepared the TCRbeta library with unique molecular identifiers. MiXCR, run by TCRdb on the PCR reads, gives a single entry per CDR3 protein. The sample yields hundreds of thousands of distinct CDR3 sequences, just under 8.5% seen once. In this sample, this clonotype turned up many times. Its specificity is not known. The V gene is TRBV5-1, the J gene TRBJ2-7, with a tentative D call TRBD1 (6 bases). Here the sequenced sample was PBMCs, mostly from graft donor cells, taken 180 days after TCRalphabeta/CD19-depleted stem cell transplant. The source of this sequence is a male patient under 18 who had a stem cell transplant for acute lymphoblastic leukemia, so the T cells may come from the graft donor. CDR3 in DNA: TGCGCCAGCAGCCTGGGGGTGACAGGTCAAAACGAGCAGTACTTC. Its translation: CASSLGVTGQNEQYF. Full variable domain (rest looked up from reference TRBV5-1 and TRBJ2-7): KAGVTQTPRYLIKTRGQQVTLSCSPISGHRSVSWYQQTPGQGLQFLFEYFSETQRNKGNFPGRFSGRQFSNSRSEMNVSTLELGDSALYLCASSLGVTGQNEQYFGPGTRLTVT.